What follows are 11 T cell receptor beta chains derived from one specimen sequenced in a study of identical twins (dated by TCRdb to about 2016). Library construction relied on 5' RACE. TCRdb shows the sequencer as Illumina HiSeq 2000. TCRdb trimmed public reads at Q25 via fastp, called clones via MiXCR and kept in-frame beta chains. Every distinct CDR3 protein forms one entry, paired with its most common genes and DNA. The sample data list 1.5 million to 2 million distinct CDR3 sequences, and less than 40% of these were observed just once. Roughly 0.3% of the sample is held by the ten biggest clonotypes. Sequencing input: cord blood. Receptors were obtained from a newborn girl in good health.

The chain carries TRBV14 and TRBJ1-1, with D unresolved. The CDR3 length is 15 residues. The germline V gene encodes CDR1 SGHDN and CDR2 FVKESK. Trimming took 4 bases from V and 5 from J, leaving 17 bases between them. For the CDR3, the DNA is TGTGCCAGCAGCCTCACCTATGGCGTAAGAACTGAAGCTTTCTTT. It specifies CASSLTYGVRTEAFF.

CDR3 sequence reads: CSARRQGVEEQFF. CDR3 coding DNA: TGCAGTGCTAGAAGGCAGGGAGTCGAGGAGCAGTTCTTC. This chain connects TRBV20-1 to TRBJ2-1, with D possibly being TRBD1 or TRBD2 (5 bases each). In germline, CDR1 is DFQATT, CDR2 SNEGSKA (reference sequence). This CDR3 spans 13 amino acids. The V and J ends lost 2 bases and 10 bases respectively, with 15 bases between them.

This clonotype was picked up a small number of times. The chain is built from TRBV2 and TRBJ2-2, with D possibly TRBD2 on 6 matching bases. The CDR3 has 15 amino acids. Germline V gene sequence: CDR1 SNHLY, CDR2 FYNNEI. V lost 4 bases to trimming and J lost 4 bases, with 13 bases between them. The CDR3 DNA reads TGTGCCAGCAGTGCAACTAGCCCGGGCACCGGGGAGCTGTTTTTT. Translating it yields CASSATSPGTGELFF.

The gene calls are TRBV4-2 and TRBJ1-5; TRBD1 is a possible D gene (5 bases). The CDR3 extends over 18 amino acids. Germline V gene data show CDR1 as LGHNA and CDR2 as YNFKEQ. Between the trimmed V and J ends, which lost 0 bases and 0 bases, there was a span of 15 bases. The CDR3, as DNA: TGTGCCAGCAGCCAAGACCCTTCTACAGGTTATAGCAATCAGCCCCAGCATTTT. Protein sequence: CASSQDPSTGYSNQPQHF.

The chain uses TRBV5-1 and TRBJ2-1, with D perhaps TRBD2 (6 bases). Between the trimmed V and J ends, which lost 7 bases and 6 bases, there was a span of 20 bases. Germline V gene lookup returns CDR1 SGHRS and CDR2 YFSETQ. CDR3 length: 15 residues. In nucleotides, the CDR3 is TGCGCCAGCGCATGGCTCCCGGGAGTGATCAATGAGCAGTTCTTC. This translates into CASAWLPGVINEQFF.

The chain is built from TRBV4-2 and TRBJ1-1; no definite D call. Per germline, CDR1 LGHNA and CDR2 YNFKEQ. Trimming shortened V by 0 bases and J by 7 bases, and 12 bases separated the two germline ends. This CDR3 region has 14 residues. DNA for the CDR3: TGTGCCAGCAGCCAAGATCAAGTGTTACGTGAAGCTTTCTTT. It encodes CASSQDQVLREAFF.

This sequence joins TRBV15 and TRBJ1-6; 8 nucleotides align to TRBD1. The V gene end was trimmed by 4 bases and the J gene end by 7 bases; junction bases not matched to a gene: 6. The CDR3 consists of 15 residues. Germline CDR1 LNHNV, CDR2 YYDKDF (reference sequence). CDR3 in DNA: TGTGCCACCAGCACGACAGGGGTAGGGAATTCACCCCTCCACTTT. Encoded protein: CATSTTGVGNSPLHF.

Points on this clonotype: A much larger clone differs from this one at a single base, so this may be a read error. The chain employs TRBV20-1 and TRBJ2-1; possibly TRBD2 for D (5 bases). The germline gives CDR1 DFQATT, CDR2 SNEGSKA (reference sequence). Trimming removed 1 base at V and 1 base at J, with 17 bases between. CDR3 size: 17 residues. CDR3 protein: CSARATRLSPSYNEQFF. The CDR3 nucleotides are TGCAGTGCTAGAGCTACGAGACTATCCCCTTCCTACAATGAGCAGTTCTTC.

The rearrangement joins TRBV5-1 to TRBJ2-2; 10 nucleotides align to TRBD1. The CDR3 is 16 amino acids. CDR1 is SGHRS, CDR2 YFSETQ, per germline. J gave up 5 bases and V 5 bases, and 9 bases lay outside the gene matches. CDR3 protein: CASRPGQGVKTGELFF. CDR3 coding DNA: TGCGCCAGCAGACCCGGACAGGGGGTGAAGACCGGGGAGCTGTTTTTT.

This clonotype was detected once. J is TRBJ1-5 and V is TRBV9; D might be TRBD1 (5 bases). CDR3 length equals 13 residues. Trimming left V 0 bases short and J 7 bases short, with 8 bases between. Germline CDR1 and CDR2: SGDLS and YYNGEE. The CDR3 loop is CASSVGEGQPQHF. The CDR3 DNA reads as TGTGCCAGCAGCGTAGGAGAGGGGCAGCCCCAGCATTTT.

This clonotype has a handful of counts. The V gene is TRBV3-1, the J gene TRBJ2-3; D unresolved. Germline CDR1 reads LGHDT; CDR2 reads YNNKEL (reference sequence). The CDR3 spans 14 residues. The V and J ends lost 0 bases and 6 bases respectively, with 10 bases between them. The CDR3 sequence: CASSQEALSDTQYF. The CDR3, as DNA: TGTGCCAGCAGCCAAGAGGCCCTGTCGGATACGCAGTATTTT.